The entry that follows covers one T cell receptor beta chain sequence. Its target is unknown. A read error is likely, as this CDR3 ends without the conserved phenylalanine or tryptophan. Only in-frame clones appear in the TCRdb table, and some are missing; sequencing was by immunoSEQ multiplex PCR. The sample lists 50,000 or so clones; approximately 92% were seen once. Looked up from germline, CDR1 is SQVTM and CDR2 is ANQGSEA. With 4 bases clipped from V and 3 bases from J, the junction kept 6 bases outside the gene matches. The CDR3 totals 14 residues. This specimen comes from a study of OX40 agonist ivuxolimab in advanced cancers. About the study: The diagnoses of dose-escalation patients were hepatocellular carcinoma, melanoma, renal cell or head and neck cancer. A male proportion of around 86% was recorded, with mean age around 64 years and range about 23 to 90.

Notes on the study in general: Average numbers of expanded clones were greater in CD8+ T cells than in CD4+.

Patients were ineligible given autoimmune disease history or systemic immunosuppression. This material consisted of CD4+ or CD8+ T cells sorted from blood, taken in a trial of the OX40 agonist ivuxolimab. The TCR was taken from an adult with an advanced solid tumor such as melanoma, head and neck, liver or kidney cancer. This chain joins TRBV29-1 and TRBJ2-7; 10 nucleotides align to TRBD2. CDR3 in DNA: TGCAGCGTTGTGGGTCTAGCGGGAGACTACGAGCAGTACCTC. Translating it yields CSVVGLAGDYEQYL.